Listed below are T cell receptor beta chains from one sample, sequenced in a study of cytomegalovirus exposure and HLA in healthy donors. TCRdb keeps only in-frame clones here, not all; method: immunoSEQ multiplex PCR. This repertoire shows around 78,000 clones, around three quarters found once; its top ten account for approximately 1%. Material: PBMCs. These receptors were obtained from a male donor in good health and CMV-seronegative. The CDR3 runs from the conserved cysteine through the conserved F or W. A D gene is named only where the DNA matches it firmly. Size is stated for part of the rows, as once, few or many counts, or as a class when the clone is expanded.

j_gene,d_gene,abundance,v_gene,CDR3aa,CDR3nt
TRBJ2-2,TRBD1,NA,TRBV4-1,CASSQGLRGSGQWNTGELFF,TGCGCCAGCAGCCAAGGCCTCAGGGGTTCGGGACAGTGGAACACCGGGGAGCTGTTTTTT
TRBJ1-5,NA,NA,TRBV27,CASSLGGYGNQPQHF,TGTGCCAGCAGTTTAGGGGGGTACGGCAATCAGCCCCAGCATTTT
TRBJ2-2,NA,few,TRBV30,CAWKRMANTGELFF,TGTGCCTGGAAGCGGATGGCGAACACCGGGGAGCTGTTTTTT
TRBJ1-2,TRBD1,NA,TRBV5-1,CASSPGQGNDGYTF,TGCGCCAGCAGCCCGGGACAGGGAAACGATGGCTACACCTTC
TRBJ1-2,TRBD1,NA,TRBV30,CAWSVGSGQGGGYPF,TGTGCCTGGAGTGTGGGATCGGGACAGGGGGGAGGCTACCCCTTC
TRBJ2-1,TRBD2,NA,TRBV4-2,CASSQDPGTSLNEQFF,TGTGCCAGCAGCCAGGACCCCGGGACTAGTCTCAATGAGCAGTTCTTC
TRBJ2-5,NA,NA,TRBV7-9,CASSLSRTTQETQYF,TGTGCCAGCAGCTTAAGCCGGACTACCCAAGAGACCCAGTACTTC
TRBJ1-1,NA,NA,TRBV5-6,CASSLGQCEAFF,TGTGCCAGCAGCTTAGGACAGTGTGAAGCTTTCTTT
TRBJ2-5,TRBD2,NA,TRBV2,CASRRRRLAEETQYF,TGTGCCAGCAGGAGAAGGCGGCTAGCGGAAGAGACCCAGTACTTC
TRBJ2-7,TRBD2,NA,TRBV10-3,CATGTSGFLYEQYF,TGTGCCACCGGGACTAGCGGATTTTTGTACGAGCAGTACTTC
TRBJ2-1,TRBD1,NA,TRBV6-6,CASRQGGIDEQFF,TGTGCCAGCAGACAGGGGGGTATCGATGAGCAGTTCTTC
TRBJ2-7,TRBD2,NA,TRBV5-1,CASSLVVSAGGDYEQYF,TGCGCCAGCAGCTTGGTTGTTTCGGCGGGAGGGGACTACGAGCAGTACTTC
TRBJ2-7,NA,NA,TRBV5-1,CASSLATGRGNEQYF,TGCGCCAGCAGCTTGGCCACAGGGAGAGGAAACGAGCAGTACTTC
TRBJ2-1,NA,NA,TRBV7-9,CASSAGHFSYNEQFF,TGTGCCAGCAGCGCGGGCCATTTCTCCTACAATGAGCAGTTCTTC
TRBJ1-5,NA,NA,TRBV2,CASRRRGGNYSNQPQNF,TGTGCCAGCCGTCGAAGGGGAGGGAATTATAGCAATCAGCCCCAGAATTTT
TRBJ1-2,TRBD1,few,TRBV9,CASSVGRGHVGYGYTF,TGTGCCAGCAGCGTGGGCAGGGGGCACGTAGGGTATGGCTACACCTTC
TRBJ2-3,TRBD2,NA,TRBV9,CASSERTSADTQYF,TGTGCCAGCAGCGAGCGGACTAGTGCAGATACGCAGTATTTT
TRBJ2-1,NA,few,TRBV18,CASARQLDNEQFF,TGTGCCAGCGCAAGACAGCTCGACAATGAGCAGTTCTTC
TRBJ2-1,NA,once,TRBV2,CASLLGSYNEQFF,TGTGCCAGCCTCCTCGGCTCCTACAATGAGCAGTTCTTC
TRBJ2-7,NA,NA,TRBV21-1,CASSSPGTGNEQYF,TGTGCCAGCAGCTCTCCCGGGACAGGGAACGAGCAGTACTTC
TRBJ2-7,NA,NA,TRBV4-1,CASSQEGARVSGEQYF,TGCGCCAGCAGCCAAGAGGGTGCCAGGGTGTCCGGCGAGCAGTACTTC
TRBJ2-1,NA,NA,TRBV7-9,CASSLDGAYNEQFF,TGTGCCAGCAGCTTAGATGGGGCATACAATGAGCAGTTCTTC
TRBJ2-7,TRBD1,NA,TRBV30,CAWSAGQGKAYEQYF,TGTGCCTGGAGTGCGGGACAGGGAAAGGCCTACGAGCAGTACTTC
TRBJ2-1,TRBD2,few,TRBV5-4,CASSSGLAGGFSYNEQFF,TGTGCCAGCAGCTCCGGACTAGCGGGAGGGTTCTCCTACAATGAGCAGTTCTTC
TRBJ2-5,TRBD1,NA,TRBV2,CASSRGGTGFLGTQYF,TGTGCCAGCAGTCGAGGGGGCACGGGGTTTCTGGGGACCCAGTACTTC
TRBJ1-5,NA,NA,TRBV5-1,CASSLDRDQPQHF,TGCGCCAGCAGCTTGGACAGGGATCAGCCCCAGCATTTT
TRBJ1-2,TRBD1,NA,TRBV28,CASSLLGFEGQYGYTF,TGTGCCAGCAGTTTATTAGGATTTGAGGGACAGTATGGCTACACCTTC
TRBJ2-6,NA,NA,TRBV27,CASSLAVTGANVLTF,TGTGCCAGCAGTCTAGCAGTCACCGGGGCCAACGTCCTGACTTTC
TRBJ1-5,NA,NA,TRBV10-3,CAISDQPTGPQHF,TGTGCCATCAGTGACCAACCCACAGGGCCCCAGCATTTT
TRBJ2-1,TRBD2,NA,TRBV11-2,CASSLESGRAGEQFF,TGTGCCAGCAGCTTAGAAAGCGGGAGGGCTGGAGAGCAGTTCTTC
TRBJ2-3,TRBD2,NA,TRBV30,CAWSAGLAGADTQYF,TGTGCCTGGAGTGCTGGACTAGCGGGAGCGGATACGCAGTATTTT
TRBJ2-1,NA,NA,TRBV4-1,CASSHVSGYNEQFF,TGCGCCAGCAGCCACGTTTCAGGCTACAATGAGCAGTTCTTC
TRBJ2-7,NA,few,TRBV5-1,CASSTQVGGGEQYF,TGCGCCAGCAGCACCCAGGTTGGGGGCGGCGAGCAGTACTTC
TRBJ2-1,NA,NA,TRBV7-2,CASSLVGSQFF,TGTGCCAGCAGCTTAGTGGGCTCCCAATTCTTC
TRBJ2-1,TRBD2,NA,TRBV2,CATRTSGRALFYNEQFF,TGTGCCACCCGGACTAGCGGGAGGGCCCTTTTCTACAATGAGCAGTTCTTC
TRBJ1-2,NA,NA,TRBV7-9,CASSLVGAGYTF,TGTGCCAGCAGCTTAGTTGGGGCGGGCTACACCTTC
TRBJ1-4,NA,few,TRBV2,CASSRRVATNEKLFF,TGTGCCAGCAGTCGCAGGGTAGCAACTAATGAAAAACTGTTTTTT
TRBJ2-1,TRBD2,NA,TRBV15,CATSLTSGRNEQFF,TGTGCCACCAGCTTGACTAGCGGGAGAAATGAGCAGTTCTTC
TRBJ1-5,NA,NA,TRBV28,CASTPRAGINQPQHF,TGTGCCAGCACCCCCAGGGCAGGGATCAATCAGCCCCAGCATTTT
TRBJ2-5,TRBD1,NA,TRBV6-6,CASSRDRGGFETQYF,TGTGCCAGCAGCAGAGACAGGGGTGGCTTTGAGACCCAGTACTTC
TRBJ2-7,TRBD1,NA,TRBV6-6,CASSYSRQGYEQYF,TGTGCCAGCAGTTACTCGCGACAGGGATACGAGCAGTACTTC
TRBJ2-7,TRBD2,NA,TRBV5-4,CASSAQGLAGGYEQYF,TGTGCCAGCAGCGCCCAGGGACTAGCGGGAGGCTACGAGCAGTACTTC
TRBJ2-7,NA,NA,TRBV7-9,CSSSLQGGEQYF,TGTTCCAGCAGCTTGCAGGGTGGCGAGCAGTACTTC
TRBJ1-1,NA,once,TRBV29-1,CSVGGTTGLGTEAFF,TGCAGCGTTGGGGGAACAACAGGGTTGGGCACTGAAGCTTTCTTT
TRBJ1-4,TRBD1,NA,TRBV4-1,CASSRSGQLNEKLFF,TGCGCCAGCAGCCGCTCGGGACAGCTTAATGAAAAACTGTTTTTT